This T cell receptor (beta chain) was retrieved from a study of shared clonotypes between healthy human individuals. In the study overall: The plates for each donor numbered three CD4 naive, three CD4 memory, two CD8 naive and one CD8 memory. The study, taken as a whole, reports: A generally larger estimated richness was seen in naive subsets than in memory subsets.

The ends lost 2 bases at V and 3 bases at J; junction bases unmatched: 5. CDR1 SGDLS and CDR2 YYNGEE come from the germline V gene. This CDR3 spans 17 amino acids. Concerning this clone itself: What it binds is not known.

Profiled with immunoSEQ multiplex PCR; TCRdb holds only in-frame clones, not every one. The data contain under 2.5 million clones, around 92% of them singletons. Sequenced material: naive CD4+ T cells from PBMCs. The sample's subset: CD45RA+ positively selected. The source is a man between 18 and 29 years old in good health. Some clones in this sample may be carry-over from other donors' samples. V usage is TRBV9 and J usage is TRBJ2-1; 13 bases line up with TRBD2. The CDR3 DNA is TGTGCCAGCAGCGTCGGACTAGCGGGAGTGGTCTACAATGAGCAGTTCTTC. Protein product: CASSVGLAGVVYNEQFF.